This entry concerns a single T cell receptor (beta chain). V shed 1 base and J shed 4 bases, with 10 bases lying between them. Germline values: CDR1 MNHNS, CDR2 SASEGT. The CDR3 runs to 14 residues. The data derive from a study of blood T cell repertoires in COVID-19. Whole-study context: The United States, Italy and Spain supplied acute and convalescent COVID-19 samples. T cells, B-cell-depleted T cells, or PBMCs provided the cDNA or gDNA that served as material.

In the original processing: Nucleated cell counts were estimated from reference gene primer amplification. The table came from immunoSEQ multiplex PCR; TCRdb's copy has only in-frame clones and leaves some out. V, J and clone size are those of that table, while D and trimming were read from the DNA. The data show some 87,000 clones, around 80% seen once. V is TRBV6-1 and J is TRBJ1-2; possibly TRBD1 for D (6 bases). The clonotype was recovered from a woman at least 80 years old with active or convalescent COVID-19. The sample was peripheral blood. The CDR3 spells CASSEGTEIYGYTF. The CDR3 nucleotides read TGTGCCAGCAGTGAAGGGACAGAGATCTATGGCTACACCTTC.